What follows is one T cell receptor (beta chain) and its context. The assay was immunoSEQ multiplex PCR, and TCRdb's table has in-frame clones only and misses some. The profile shows around 190,000 clones, roughly 76% of them singletons. This sample is part of a study of blood T cell repertoires in COVID-19. V was trimmed by 2 bases and J by 8 bases, leaving 13 bases between them. CDR3 length equals 13 residues. This TCR was recovered from a woman aged 40 to 55 with COVID-19, enrolled during active disease. The chain employs TRBV12-3 or TRBV12-4 and TRBJ2-7, with D perhaps TRBD2 (5 bases). The sequencing input was peripheral blood. The CDR3 region is CASSLSEGTKQYV. CDR3 DNA sequence: TGTGCCAGCAGTTTAAGTGAGGGAACCAAGCAGTACGTC.